This TCR beta chain appears in the sequencing data of a study of neurological immune-mediated disorders. The output of every sequencing run exceeded 170 million TCR-beta sequences, derived from 15-18 subjects. One entry per CDR3 protein results from TCRdb running MiXCR on the 5' RACE reads. This table has 30,000 to 40,000 distinct CDR3 sequences, about 3.8% appearing once. Trimming took 0 bases from V and 8 from J, leaving 14 bases between them. This CDR3 is 14 amino acids long. Germline assignment: CDR1 SGDLS and CDR2 YYNGEE. Unsorted libraries were derived from 2 million PBMCs stored at -80 C. Findings and limits, study-wide: Expansion of TCR clones was greatest in HTLV-1-associated myelopathy and smallest in multiple sclerosis, where it fell below that of healthy controls. Private repertoires in all groups were suggested, as expanded clones shared no CDR3 amino acid sequences across subjects.

At least ten counts were recorded for this clonotype. The antigen remains undetermined. This TCR was sampled from a man in his thirties or forties with multiple sclerosis. The gene calls are TRBV9 and TRBJ1-2; tentatively, D is TRBD1 (5 bases). The sample comprised PBMCs. The CDR3 region is CASSVGGGRIGYTF. DNA of the CDR3: TGTGCCAGCAGCGTAGGCGGGGGGAGAATCGGCTACACCTTC.